These 24 T cell receptor beta chains share one sample of origin, sequenced in a study of Ad26.COV2.S vaccination and SARS-CoV-2 variants. Repertoires were generated with immunoSEQ multiplex PCR, while TCRdb's copy carries only in-frame clones and drops some. The table shows 350,000 to 500,000 clones, with approximately 90% occurring only once. Sample treatment: roughly 20 received Ad26.COV2.S at low or high dose, single or two shots; 5 received placebo; per-sample allocation not given. Sampling was done on day 63 after the first vaccine or placebo injection. The sequencing here drew on peripheral blood, taken in a trial of Ad26.COV2.S vaccine versus placebo. These receptors all stem from a person between 18 and 59 years old who received the Ad26.COV2.S COVID-19 vaccine or a placebo.

J is TRBJ2-3 and V is TRBV6-5, with D tentatively TRBD1 (5 bases). Trimming pared 4 bases from V and 5 bases from J, leaving 19 bases between. The CDR3 contains 16 residues. The germline CDR1 and CDR2 sequences are MNHEY and SVGAGI. The DNA of the CDR3 is TGTGCCAGCAGTTCCGCCTTTGGAGCCGGACAAGATACGCAGTATTTT. Amino acids: CASSSAFGAGQDTQYF.

The V gene is TRBV5-1, the J gene TRBJ1-1; weak D call: TRBD1 (5 bases). This CDR3 is built from 16 residues. The germline V gene encodes CDR1 SGHRS and CDR2 YFSETQ. Trimming took off 5 bases at V and 4 bases at J, with 21 bases between the two ends. The CDR3 is CASSLMGLHGGTEAFF. The CDR3 DNA follows: TGCGCCAGCAGTCTAATGGGGCTTCATGGAGGCACTGAAGCTTTCTTT.

This chain connects TRBV14 to TRBJ1-1; D might be TRBD1 (5 bases). V dropped 4 bases and J dropped 10 bases, with 19 bases sitting between them. Per the germline V gene, CDR1 is SGHDN and CDR2 is FVKESK. This CDR3 comprises 14 residues. CDR3 bases: TGTGCCAGCAGCCCCTTGGGGCTAGGTTTGGGAGCTTTCTTT. This translates into CASSPLGLGLGAFF.

V and J are TRBV11-2 and TRBJ1-6; D may be TRBD1 (5 bases). The germline V gene encodes CDR1 SGHAT and CDR2 FQNNGV. This CDR3 has 16 amino acids. The V and J ends lost 6 bases and 6 bases respectively, with 18 bases between them. In DNA form, the CDR3 reads TGTGCCAGCAGGTGGGGCGCGGGTGCACTTAATTCACCCCTCCACTTT. Amino acids: CASRWGAGALNSPLHF.

The rearrangement joins TRBV29-1 to TRBJ1-4, with 9 bases matching TRBD1. Germline V lookup: CDR1 SQVTM, CDR2 ANQGSEA. V was clipped by 5 bases and J by 8 bases; unmatched bases: 15. The CDR3 is made up of 16 amino acids. The CDR3 DNA is TGCAGCGTTCAGGGACAGGGCACAATACCTTCAGAAAAACTGTTTTTT. Amino acids: CSVQGQGTIPSEKLFF.

The rearrangement links TRBV6-4 to TRBJ2-3; D is ambiguous. V was trimmed by 2 bases and J by 5 bases, leaving 8 bases between them. Germline V gene sequence: CDR1 MRHNA, CDR2 SNTAGT. This CDR3 has 13 amino acids. In nucleotides, the CDR3 is TGTGCCAGCAGTGACGTCCCAGAAGATACGCAGTATTTT. Translated, it gives CASSDVPEDTQYF.

The rearrangement joins TRBV7-2 to TRBJ2-7, with TRBD2 matching over 12 bases. Germline CDR1 is SGHTA and CDR2 is FQGNSA. V dropped 5 bases and J dropped 2; count of bases not matched to a gene: 4. The CDR3 runs 15 residues. The CDR3 protein is CASSPRLAGAYEQYF. The CDR3 nucleotides read TGTGCCAGCAGCCCTAGACTAGCGGGAGCCTACGAGCAGTACTTC.

The gene calls are TRBV2 and TRBJ2-3; 7 bases are shared with TRBD2. The CDR3 has 13 residues. The V gene end was trimmed by 7 bases and the J gene end by 6 bases; junction bases not matched to a gene: 7. Germline loops: CDR1 SNHLY, CDR2 FYNNEI. The CDR3 sequence is CASIFGGFDTQYF. CDR3 nucleotide sequence: TGTGCCAGCATCTTCGGGGGGTTCGATACGCAGTATTTT.

This sequence joins TRBV2 and TRBJ1-2, with D possibly being TRBD1 (5 bases). The V and J ends lost 8 bases and 5 bases respectively, with 9 bases between them. The CDR3 has 11 residues. CDR1 and CDR2 from the germline V gene are SNHLY and FYNNEI. The CDR3 sequence is CASGEGYGYTF. Written as DNA, the CDR3 is TGTGCCAGCGGGGAGGGGTATGGCTACACCTTC.

A few counts support this clone. V gene TRBV10-3 combines with J gene TRBJ1-6; 10 bases match TRBD1. V lost 6 bases and J lost 7; bases outside the gene matches: 9. The CDR3 extends over 16 amino acids. Per germline, CDR1 ENHRY and CDR2 SYGVKD. In DNA form, the CDR3 reads TGTGCCATCAGGGGGATTGGGACAGGGGACAATTCACCCCTCCACTTT. Encoded protein: CAIRGIGTGDNSPLHF.

This chain links TRBV27 with TRBJ1-6, with D maybe TRBD1 (5 bases). The V gene's germline CDR1 is MNHEY and CDR2 SMNVEV (reference sequence). The CDR3 contains 16 residues. With 4 bases removed from V and 6 bases from J, the gap between germline ends came to 16 bases. DNA for the CDR3: TGTGCCAGCAGTTCCGGTCGACAGACCCGTAATTCACCCCTCCACTTT. Its protein product is CASSSGRQTRNSPLHF.

This clone has just one count. The chain couples TRBV6-6 to TRBJ2-2; D possibly matches TRBD1 or TRBD2 (6 bases each). Germline loops: CDR1 MNHNY, CDR2 SVGAGI (reference sequence). The CDR3 loop spans 17 amino acids. V shed 5 bases and J shed 1 base, with 17 bases lying between them. CDR3 protein: CASSPTPRGVNTGELFF. CDR3 nucleotides: TGTGCCAGCAGTCCAACGCCGAGGGGGGTGAACACCGGGGAGCTGTTTTTT.

V and J are TRBV12-3 or TRBV12-4 and TRBJ2-7, with D possibly TRBD1 on 6 matching bases. The ends were cut back, 6 bases at V and 3 bases at J, with 12 bases in the middle. CDR3 length equals 13 residues. The DNA of the CDR3 is TGTGCCAGCAGACCCGGACAGTTCTACGAGCAGTACTTC. This translates into CASRPGQFYEQYF.

V is TRBV9 and J is TRBJ1-3; a possible D gene is TRBD1 (5 bases). Germline V gives CDR1 SGDLS, CDR2 YYNGEE. The CDR3 sequence is 16 residues long. Trimming pared 3 bases from V and 4 bases from J, leaving 17 bases between. The CDR3: CASSARDGVGGNTIYF. The CDR3 DNA follows: TGTGCCAGCAGCGCCCGGGACGGAGTAGGGGGAAACACCATATATTTT.

The V gene is TRBV3-1 (or the pseudogene TRBV3-2), the J gene TRBJ1-6; 8 bases are shared with TRBD1. This CDR3 is 14 amino acids long. Germline CDR1 and CDR2: LGHDT and YNNKEL (reference sequence). The ends lost 6 bases at V and 10 bases at J; junction bases unmatched: 8. The CDR3, as DNA: TGTGCCAGCAGTTCACAGGGGGTGTCGTCACCCCTCCACTTT. Translated: CASSSQGVSSPLHF.

This clone occurred a few times. The gene calls are TRBV6-2 or TRBV6-3 and TRBJ1-2, with a weak D call TRBD1 (5 bases). Trimming took off 2 bases at V and 5 bases at J, with 12 bases between the two ends. CDR3 length: 14 amino acids. Germline CDR1 is MNHEY and CDR2 is SVGEGT. The CDR3 region has the DNA TGTGCCAGCAGTTACCGTCCAGGGTATTATGGCTACACCTTC. Its protein is CASSYRPGYYGYTF.

A few counts support this clone. This chain uses TRBV5-1 with TRBJ2-7; 9 nucleotides line up with TRBD2. The CDR3 totals 14 residues. Germline lookup yields CDR1 SGHRS and CDR2 YFSETQ. V gave up 6 bases and J gave up 6 bases; unmatched junction bases: 10. The CDR3 DNA follows: TGCGCCAGCAAACTAAGCGGGGGGTATGGCGAGCAGTACTTC. Its translation: CASKLSGGYGEQYF.

This clone was observed a few times. This chain links TRBV5-1 with TRBJ1-2; D ambiguous. The CDR3 contains 15 residues. Deletions cut 3 bases from V and 0 bases from J, with 12 bases between. Germline-derived CDR1 and CDR2 are SGHRS and YFSETQ. DNA for the CDR3: TGCGCCAGCAGCTCGACCCAATTAGCTAACTATGGCTACACCTTC. It codes for CASSSTQLANYGYTF.

The table lists this clone with a count of one. The chain has TRBV21-1 and TRBJ2-5; the D call of TRBD2 is as the table states it, not checked on the DNA. TRBV21-1 is flagged as a pseudogene. CDR3 size: 15 residues. The CDR3, as DNA: TGTGCCAGCAGCAAGTCCGTCCCAAGGAGAGAGACCCAGTACTTC. Encoded protein: CASSKSVPRRETQYF.

This sequence joins TRBV6-1 and TRBJ1-2; D unresolved. Germline V lookup: CDR1 MNHNS, CDR2 SASEGT. The CDR3 loop spans 13 amino acids. The V end was cut by 2 bases, the J end by 4 bases, with 8 bases between. The CDR3 DNA is TGTGCCAGCAGTGAATCTAGGCCCTATGGCTACACCTTC. The encoded protein is CASSESRPYGYTF.

CDR3 coding DNA: TGCGCCAGCAGCCAAGGGGGTAACTATGGCTACACCTTC. Encoded protein: CASSQGGNYGYTF. This chain uses TRBV4-3 with TRBJ1-2; D is unresolved. Germline values: CDR1 LGHNA, CDR2 YSLEER. This CDR3 is 13 amino acids long. The germline V and J ends were trimmed by 1 base and 1 base, with 4 bases remaining between them.

V gene TRBV28 combines with J gene TRBJ2-5; 9 positions match TRBD1. The CDR3 extends over 15 amino acids. In germline, CDR1 is MDHEN, CDR2 SYDVKM. V lost 5 bases to trimming and J lost 4 bases; unmatched junction nucleotides: 8. The CDR3 DNA is TGTGCCAGCAGTCTTGGGGGGACAGGGCTAGAGACCCAGTACTTC. Protein sequence: CASSLGGTGLETQYF.

This rearrangement joins TRBV5-1 to TRBJ2-3; D is perhaps TRBD1 or TRBD2 (7 bases each). The CDR3 has 15 amino acids. The germline V gene encodes CDR1 SGHRS and CDR2 YFSETQ. V was clipped by 4 bases and J by 4 bases, with 16 bases between them. CDR3 sequence reads: CASSVQGRDADTQYF. CDR3 DNA sequence: TGCGCCAGCAGCGTACAGGGGAGGGACGCAGATACGCAGTATTTT.

The CDR3 loop reads CATSSTGYEQYF. CDR3 DNA sequence: TGTGCCACCAGTTCCACAGGTTACGAGCAGTACTTC. The V gene is TRBV24-1, the J gene TRBJ2-7; TRBD1 might be the D (5 bases). This CDR3 contains 12 residues. Germline CDR1 KGHDR, CDR2 SFDVKD. Trimming shortened V by 6 bases and J by 4 bases, and 9 bases separated the two germline ends.